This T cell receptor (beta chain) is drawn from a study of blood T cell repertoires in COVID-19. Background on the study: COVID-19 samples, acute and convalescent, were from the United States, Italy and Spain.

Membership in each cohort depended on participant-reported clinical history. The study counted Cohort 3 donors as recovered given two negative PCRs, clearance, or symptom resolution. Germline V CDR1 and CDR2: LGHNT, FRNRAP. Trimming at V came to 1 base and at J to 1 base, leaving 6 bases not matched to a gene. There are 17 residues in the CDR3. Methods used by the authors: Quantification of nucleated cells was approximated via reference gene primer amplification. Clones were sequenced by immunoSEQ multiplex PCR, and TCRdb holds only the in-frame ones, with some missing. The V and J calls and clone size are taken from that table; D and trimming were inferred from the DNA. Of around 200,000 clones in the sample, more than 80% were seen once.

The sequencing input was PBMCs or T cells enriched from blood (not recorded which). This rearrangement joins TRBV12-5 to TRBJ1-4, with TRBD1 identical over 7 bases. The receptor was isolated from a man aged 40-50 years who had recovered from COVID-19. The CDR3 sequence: CASGLGAGGVTNEKLFF. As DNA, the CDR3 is TGTGCTAGTGGTTTGGGGGCAGGGGGAGTAACTAATGAAAAACTGTTTTTT.